This passage covers 11 T cell receptor beta chains from one sample sequenced in a study of spatial heterogeneity in lung cancer (dated by TCRdb to between 2019 and 2020). Receptor libraries were prepared by 5' RACE. The instrument given in TCRdb is NextSeq 500. The raw public data were reprocessed by TCRdb itself: fastp quality trimming at Q25, MiXCR clonotype calling, in-frame beta chains only. Each CDR3 protein appears once, grouped with its most common genes and DNA. For this sample there are around 110,000 distinct CDR3 sequences; 9.5% to 15% appear just once. Of the sample, around 16% falls within the top ten clones. Reading the label with the study, this specimen's time point is: blood at routine non-recurrence follow-up after resection. TCR sequencing used whole RNA extracted from tumor and nontumor lung tissue, or from cryopreserved PBMC samples, without cell sorting. The sample was PBMCs, taken at follow-up. These receptors came from a male donor with early-stage non-small cell lung cancer.

This clonotype has more than one count but fewer than ten. J is TRBJ1-1 and V is TRBV6-5; unclear D gene. CDR1 and CDR2 from the germline V gene are MNHEY and SVGAGI. This CDR3 is built from 12 residues. Trimming took off 2 bases at V and 7 bases at J, with 8 bases between the two ends. CDR3 sequence (DNA): TGTGCCAGCAGTTACCTGGGATTTGAAGCTTTCTTT. Its translation: CASSYLGFEAFF.

This clonotype came up many times. The chain joins TRBV10-3 to TRBJ2-7; D may be TRBD1 (7 bases). Germline-derived CDR1 and CDR2 are ENHRY and SYGVKD. V was shortened by 3 bases and J by 6 bases, with 12 bases between the two germline ends. The CDR3 length is 13 residues. The CDR3 loop is CAISDPGGGEQYF. The CDR3 coding sequence is TGTGCCATCAGTGATCCAGGGGGAGGCGAGCAGTACTTC.

The chain couples TRBV6-6 to TRBJ2-7, with 7 bases fitting TRBD2. The CDR3 is 12 amino acids. J was trimmed by 4 bases and V by 11 bases; bases with no gene match: 8. Germline CDR1 MNHNY, CDR2 SVGAGI (reference sequence). CDR3 amino acids: CASRDYLYEQYF. The CDR3 nucleotides are TGTGCCTCCCGGGACTACCTTTACGAGCAGTACTTC.

This clonotype was detected only a few times. This rearrangement joins TRBV28 to TRBJ2-2; a weak D match, TRBD1 (5 bases). Germline-derived CDR1 and CDR2 are MDHEN and SYDVKM. Trimming removed 6 bases from V and 7 bases from J, with 21 bases in between. This CDR3 contains 16 residues. As DNA, the CDR3 is TGTGCCAGCAGCCTTACCTCGGCAGGGTCGAGCGGGGAGCTGTTTTTT. Translation: CASSLTSAGSSGELFF.

In this sample, this clonotype turned up a few times. This chain uses TRBV28 with TRBJ1-5, with 8 nucleotides matching TRBD1. J lost 4 bases, V lost 6 bases, and 8 bases had no gene match. The CDR3 is made up of 15 amino acids. CDR1 and CDR2 from the germline V gene are MDHEN and SYDVKM. The CDR3 spells CASRSGDRRNQPQHF. DNA for the CDR3: TGTGCCAGCAGATCCGGGGACAGGCGAAATCAGCCCCAGCATTTT.

This clonotype was found a few times. V is TRBV7-2 and J is TRBJ2-3; D is ambiguous. In germline, CDR1 is SGHTA, CDR2 FQGNSA. V lost 4 bases and J lost 6, with 8 bases in between. The CDR3 extends over 12 amino acids. In DNA form, the CDR3 reads TGTGCCAGCAGCTCATACGTGGATACGCAGTATTTT. Protein: CASSSYVDTQYF.

This sequence joins TRBV6-5 and TRBJ1-2, with 7 bases matching TRBD1. The J segment lost 3 bases and the V segment lost 5 bases, leaving 3 bases of the junction unmatched. Per the germline V gene, CDR1 is MNHEY and CDR2 is SVGAGI. The CDR3 totals 13 residues. The CDR3 reads CASSRGGDYGYTF. The CDR3, as DNA: TGTGCCAGCAGTCGAGGGGGCGACTATGGCTACACCTTC.

This clonotype was counted at least ten times. The chain combines TRBV12-3 or TRBV12-4 with TRBJ1-1; maybe TRBD1 (5 bases). There are 13 residues in the CDR3. V lost 8 bases to trimming and J lost 0 bases, with 10 bases between them. The CDR3 DNA reads TGTGCCAGCCTCGACAGTCTGAACACTGAAGCTTTCTTT. This sequence encodes CASLDSLNTEAFF.

This clonotype occurred many times. J is TRBJ1-1 and V is TRBV20-1; no definite D call. The CDR3 runs to 12 residues. Germline assignment: CDR1 DFQATT and CDR2 SNEGSKA (reference sequence). V lost 5 bases, J lost 1 base, and 8 bases lay in between. The CDR3 sequence is CSAPTANTEAFF. The CDR3 DNA is TGCAGTGCTCCCACAGCGAACACTGAAGCTTTCTTT.

This clonotype was found a few times. This chain links TRBV7-6 with TRBJ2-3; D call uncertain. V was clipped by 6 bases and J by 2 bases, with 6 bases between them. The CDR3 runs 12 residues. Germline assignment: CDR1 SGHVS and CDR2 FNYEAQ. CDR3 protein: CASSVYTDTQYF. The CDR3 DNA follows: TGTGCCAGCAGTGTATACACAGATACGCAGTATTTT. The complete variable domain, with remaining parts taken from reference TRBV7-6 and TRBJ2-3, reads GAGVSQSPRYKVTKRGQDVALRCDPISGHVSLYWYRQALGQGPEFLTYFNYEAQQDKSGLPNDRFSAERPEGSISTLTIQRTEQRDSAMYRCASSVYTDTQYFGPGTRLTVL.

This chain uses TRBV20-1 with TRBJ1-1; 9 nucleotides align to TRBD1. The CDR3 runs 12 residues. CDR1 and CDR2 from the germline V gene are DFQATT and SNEGSKA (reference sequence). The DNA of the CDR3 is TGCAGGGCGGACAGGGGGAACACTGAAGCTTTCTTT. It encodes CRADRGNTEAFF.